Reported below is one T cell receptor beta chain. Which antigen it targets is not known. It has no much larger one-base neighbor in the sample; base qualities were not kept. Library construction relied on PCR. Sequencing was carried out with an Illumina HiSeq 2500. TCR libraries were prepared with molecular barcoding, using unique molecular identifiers to normalize TCRbeta repertoire quantification. In TCRdb, the public reads were trimmed at Q25 with fastp and aligned with MiXCR, with productive beta chains retained. Each record represents a unique CDR3 protein, reported with the most common genes and DNA among its rows. The sample table lists about 540,000 distinct CDR3 sequences, 25% to 30% of them with a count of one. Just over 35% of the sample is taken by the ten largest. The data originate from a study of T-cell reconstitution after alpha-beta-depleted transplantation in children (dated by TCRdb to the mid-2010s). The study in broad terms: The study quantitatively tracked T-cell immune reconstitution after TCRalphabeta/CD19-depleted allogeneic hematopoietic cell transplantation in children using TCR repertoire profiling. Points the paper makes about the study in general: The apparently early recovery of alphabetaT-cell counts about two months after transplant reportedly depended on only several hundred rapidly expanded clones that came from non-depleted graft cells. The high TCRbeta diversity at day 60 in some patients was ascribed to recipient T cells and intrathymic progenitors that had survived conditioning. Hyperexpanded clone frequencies declined over subsequent months; after one year, T-cell counts and TCRbeta diversity were mostly attributed to newly produced T cells.

Trimming at the junction amounts to 7 bases on V and 0 bases on J, and the germline ends lie 16 bases apart. The germline V gene yields SGHTS for CDR1 and YDEGEE for CDR2. Taken from cysteine to phenylalanine, the CDR3 has 15 residues. This entry keeps only the CDR3 DNA: 45 bases, framed from base 1. In the paper's terms, the treatment or condition label means: allogeneic hematopoietic cell transplantation with graft depleted of TCRalphabeta T cells and CD19 B cells. The children who served as transplant recipients had been given grafts of TCRalphabeta/CD19-depleted allogeneic hematopoietic cells. The chain couples TRBV5-8 to TRBJ2-5, with no reliable assignment of the D segment. The receptor comes from a boy under two years old with Wiskott-Aldrich syndrome, due to receive a stem cell transplant. Sequencing was performed on PBMCs, taken before TCRalphabeta/CD19-depleted stem cell transplant. The nucleotide sequence reads TGTGCCAGCGGTCCCCGAGGCGGACACCAAGAGACCCAGTACTTC. Its protein product is CASGPRGGHQETQYF.